These 26 T cell receptor beta chains were sequenced from one sample in a study of T cell repertoires in cytomegalovirus infection. TCRdb itself ran the reads through MiXCR, one entry per CDR3 protein. Among fewer than 550,000 distinct CDR3 sequences, about 11% were seen once, and the ten largest hold more than 8.5%. Sequenced material: PBMCs. Every receptor here comes from a human donor in good health (CMV status not recorded). Some clones in this sample may be carry-over from other donors' samples.

The chain employs TRBV5-1 and TRBJ2-3; D may be TRBD2 (7 bases). The germline V and J ends were trimmed by 4 bases and 8 bases, with 23 bases remaining between them. Germline CDR1 reads SGHRS; CDR2 reads YFSETQ. This CDR3 region has 16 residues. The CDR3 DNA reads as TGCGCCAGCAGCGGGGGGCCGGCGGGCGAGCGGGGTACGCAGTATTTT. It codes for CASSGGPAGERGTQYF.

This clonotype has just a few counts. The gene calls are TRBV6-4 and TRBJ1-1; unclear D gene. Trimming left V 2 bases short and J 5 bases short, with 18 bases between. Germline assignment: CDR1 MRHNA and CDR2 SNTAGT. CDR3 length: 16 amino acids. CDR3 coding DNA: TGTGCCAGCAGTGACCCGCCCCCTCCTAATAAGACTGAAGCTTTCTTT. It codes for CASSDPPPPNKTEAFF.

This clonotype has a count of ten or more. This chain uses TRBV5-5 with TRBJ2-1; the match to TRBD2 covers 10 bases. CDR3 size: 18 residues. Trimming removed 3 bases from V and 0 bases from J; junction bases left unmatched: 9. CDR1 SGHKS and CDR2 YYEKEE come from the germline V gene (reference sequence). The CDR3 sequence: CASSWGYSGRSSYNEQFF. Here the CDR3 DNA reads TGTGCCAGCAGCTGGGGATATAGCGGGAGGAGCTCCTACAATGAGCAGTTCTTC.

The chain recombines TRBV29-1 with TRBJ1-5; TRBD1 aligns across 8 bases. The CDR3 runs 19 residues. Germline values: CDR1 SQVTM, CDR2 ANQGSEA. J was trimmed by 9 bases and V by 4 bases; bases with no gene match: 26. CDR3 nucleotide sequence: TGCAGCGTTGTAAACTTGGACAGGGAATCTCGAATTGGGACGTGGCCCCAGCATTTT. Translating gives CSVVNLDRESRIGTWPQHF.

The V and J genes are TRBV20-1 and TRBJ2-1, with D possibly TRBD2 on 6 matching bases. CDR3 size: 13 residues. In germline, CDR1 is DFQATT, CDR2 SNEGSKA (reference sequence). In DNA, the CDR3 is TGCAGGGTCGGAGGGGTCGTCCACAATGAGCAGTTCTTC. Amino acids: CRVGGVVHNEQFF.

A note on this clonotype: A single base separates this from a much larger clone, so it may be a read error. CDR3 DNA: TGTGCCAGCAGCTTCGGACTAGCGGGCGGAATAGATGCGCAGTATTTT. Protein product: CASSFGLAGGIDAQYF. The chain uses TRBV7-2 and TRBJ2-3; 11 nucleotides align to TRBD2. Germline CDR1 SGHTA, CDR2 FQGNSA. This CDR3 is 16 amino acids long.

Remarks on this clonotype: The junction departs from the called germline gene at one end, perhaps through a read error. The chain has TRBV20-1 and TRBJ2-1; 16 bases map to TRBD2. Looked up from germline, CDR1 is DFQATT and CDR2 is SNEGSKA (reference sequence). The CDR3 runs 14 residues. The CDR3 nucleotides read TGCAGTGCTACCCCGGGACTAGCGGGAGGGCCGAGGATCTTC. Translation: CSATPGLAGGPRIF.

The chain combines TRBV20-1 with TRBJ1-5, with 9 bases fitting TRBD1. This CDR3 region has 14 residues. The trim removed 3 bases at V and 7 bases at J, leaving 7 bases unmatched. Germline V CDR1 and CDR2: DFQATT, SNEGSKA (reference sequence). The CDR3 DNA is TGCAGTGCTAGCCGGACAGGGGAGGGACAGCCCCAGCATTTT. Translation gives CSASRTGEGQPQHF.

This clonotype was found a few times. The chain has TRBV27 and TRBJ2-3; TRBD2 is a possible D gene (5 bases). The CDR3 runs to 15 residues. Germline values: CDR1 MNHEY, CDR2 SMNVEV (reference sequence). Trimming stripped 3 bases from V and 0 bases from J, with 10 bases between. The CDR3 nucleotides are TGTGCCAGCAGTTTCCGAGGGAGAAGCACAGATACGCAGTATTTT. It encodes CASSFRGRSTDTQYF.

This clonotype was counted many times. This sequence joins TRBV27 and TRBJ1-6, with TRBD1 identical over 7 bases. Per the germline V gene, CDR1 is MNHEY and CDR2 is SMNVEV (reference sequence). CDR3 length: 14 amino acids. J gave up 6 bases and V 4 bases, and 3 bases lay outside the gene matches. The CDR3 region has the DNA TGTGCCAGCAGTTCAGGACAGGCTAATTCACCCCTCCACTTT. Amino acid sequence: CASSSGQANSPLHF.

This clonotype was seen only a few times. The chain carries TRBV10-1 and TRBJ2-1, with D unclear. The germline gives CDR1 WNHNN, CDR2 SYGVQD (reference sequence). The CDR3 covers 15 residues. Between the trimmed V and J ends, which lost 3 bases and 5 bases, there was a span of 14 bases. In nucleotides, the CDR3 is TGCGCCAGCAGTGATTCCCCCTATGGGGACAATGAGCAGTTCTTC. This sequence encodes CASSDSPYGDNEQFF.

This clonotype has a count of ten or more. V and J are TRBV10-3 and TRBJ2-2; D is possibly TRBD2 (6 bases). The germline gives CDR1 ENHRY, CDR2 SYGVKD. The CDR3 sequence is 14 residues long. The germline V and J ends were trimmed by 3 bases and 8 bases, with 13 bases remaining between them. This chain's CDR3 is CAISEVEGGGELFF. The CDR3 nucleotides are TGTGCCATCAGTGAAGTTGAGGGAGGTGGGGAGCTGTTTTTT.

The V gene is TRBV7-9, the J gene TRBJ1-1; D is unresolved. Germline CDR1 reads SEHNR; CDR2 reads FQNEAQ (reference sequence). Trimming took 6 bases from V and 7 from J, leaving 18 bases between them. The CDR3 extends over 14 amino acids. The CDR3 region is CASSLGRFDGEAFF. CDR3 bases: TGTGCCAGCAGTCTCGGACGGTTTGATGGTGAAGCTTTCTTT.

This clonotype has ten or more counts. The chain uses TRBV4-1 and TRBJ1-1, with D unresolved. Germline CDR1 reads MGHRA; CDR2 reads YSYEKL. Trimming stripped 0 bases from V and 0 bases from J, with 8 bases between. The CDR3 runs to 15 residues. CDR3 DNA: TGCGCCAGCAGCCAAGAGAGTCACATGAACACTGAAGCTTTCTTT. This translates into CASSQESHMNTEAFF.

This chain's CDR3 is CSVESDIRETQYF. CDR3 coding DNA: TGCAGCGTTGAATCGGACATCCGGGAGACCCAGTACTTC. The chain joins TRBV29-1 to TRBJ2-5; a weak D match, TRBD1 (5 bases). This CDR3 comprises 13 residues. Trimming shortened V by 2 bases and J by 5 bases, and 12 bases separated the two germline ends. Germline loops: CDR1 SQVTM, CDR2 ANQGSEA. The whole variable domain, remainder taken from reference TRBV29-1 and TRBJ2-5, is SAVISQKPSRDICQRGTSLTIQCQVDSQVTMMFWYRQQPGQSLTLIATANQGSEATYESGFVIDKFPISRPNLTFSTLTVSNMSPEDSSIYLCSVESDIRETQYFGPGTRLLVL.

This clonotype was seen a few times. This sequence joins TRBV3-1 and TRBJ2-7; 8 bases line up with TRBD1. The CDR3 has 15 residues. Germline CDR1 LGHDT, CDR2 YNNKEL (reference sequence). V shed 2 bases, J shed 6 bases, and the junction held 9 bases outside the gene matches. CDR3 bases: TGTGCCAGCAGCCAACCCGGACAGGGAAGGGGCGAGCAGTACTTC. It encodes CASSQPGQGRGEQYF.

Ten or more counts support this clonotype. The V call is TRBV7-8, the J call TRBJ2-7; a possible D gene is TRBD2 (6 bases). Trimming shortened V by 3 bases and J by 1 base, and 10 bases separated the two germline ends. Per the germline V gene, CDR1 is SGHVS and CDR2 is FQNEAQ. The length of the CDR3 is 14 residues. CDR3 sequence: CASSLTEGSYEQYF. DNA of the CDR3: TGTGCCAGCAGCTTGACGGAGGGGTCCTACGAGCAGTACTTC.

Ten or more counts support this clonotype. The V call is TRBV20-1, the J call TRBJ2-5; a possible D gene is TRBD2 (6 bases). The ends were cut back, 3 bases at V and 2 bases at J, with 10 bases in the middle. This CDR3 comprises 13 residues. Germline V gene sequence: CDR1 DFQATT, CDR2 SNEGSKA (reference sequence). The CDR3 nucleotides are TGCAGTGCTAGGGGGGGTCCTCAAGAGACCCAGTACTTC. It specifies CSARGGPQETQYF.

In its sample, this clonotype was seen a few times. The genes are TRBV18 and TRBJ1-4; 9 positions agree with TRBD1. Germline V lookup: CDR1 KGHSH, CDR2 LQKENI. The CDR3 sequence is 16 residues long. V lost 0 bases to trimming and J lost 8 bases; unmatched junction nucleotides: 7. CDR3 nucleotide sequence: TGTGCCAGCTCACCACCCACAGGGGGCCAGGGAGAAAAACTGTTTTTT. This translates into CASSPPTGGQGEKLFF. The full variable domain, rest sourced from reference TRBV18 and TRBJ1-4, is NAGVMQNPRHLVRRRGQEARLRCSPMKGHSHVYWYRQLPEEGLKFMVYLQKENIIDESGMPKERFSAEFPKEGPSILRIQQVVRGDSAAYFCASSPPTGGQGEKLFFGSGTQLSVL.

The chain uses TRBV19 and TRBJ1-5; no clear D. The V end lost 0 bases, the J end lost 0 bases, and 9 bases lay between the germline ends. CDR3 length: 16 amino acids. From germline, CDR1 is LNHDA and CDR2 SQIVND (reference sequence). Here the CDR3 DNA reads TGTGCCAGTAGTATAGACAGGCCCTATAGCAATCAGCCCCAGCATTTT. This translates into CASSIDRPYSNQPQHF.

This chain uses TRBV9 with TRBJ2-5; 8 bases map to TRBD1. Germline V gives CDR1 SGDLS, CDR2 YYNGEE. The CDR3 totals 15 residues. The trim removed 3 bases at V and 4 bases at J, leaving 8 bases unmatched. CDR3 DNA: TGTGCCAGCAGCGCCGGTGACAGGGGTCGAGAGACCCAGTACTTC. It encodes CASSAGDRGRETQYF. Full variable domain (rest looked up from reference TRBV9 and TRBJ2-5): DSGVTQTPKHLITATGQRVTLRCSPRSGDLSVYWYQQSLDQGLQFLIQYYNGEERAKGNILERFSAQQFPDLHSELNLSSLELGDSALYFCASSAGDRGRETQYFGPGTRLLVL.

This clonotype has just a few counts. This chain links TRBV19 with TRBJ1-3; D is unclear. Per the germline V gene, CDR1 is LNHDA and CDR2 is SQIVND (reference sequence). CDR3 length equals 15 residues. V shed 4 bases and J shed 4 bases, with 14 bases lying between them. CDR3 bases: TGTGCCAGTAGTACTGGACCCGTCGGAGGAAACACCATATATTTT. As protein: CASSTGPVGGNTIYF. The full variable domain, completed using reference TRBV19 and TRBJ1-3, is DGGITQSPKYLFRKEGQNVTLSCEQNLNHDAMYWYRQDPGQGLRLIYYSQIVNDFQKGDIAEGYSVSREKKESFPLTVTSAQKNPTAFYLCASSTGPVGGNTIYFGEGSWLTVV.

The V call is TRBV10-3, the J call TRBJ2-3; unclear D gene. The germline V and J ends were trimmed by 5 bases and 4 bases, with 10 bases remaining between them. CDR1 ENHRY and CDR2 SYGVKD come from the germline V gene. The CDR3 consists of 13 residues. The CDR3 loop is CAISRPAADTQYF. The CDR3 DNA is TGTGCCATCAGTCGCCCGGCGGCAGATACGCAGTATTTT.

The table lists this clonotype with a few counts. The chain couples TRBV9 to TRBJ2-2; 7 nucleotides agree with TRBD2. Germline V gives CDR1 SGDLS, CDR2 YYNGEE. The CDR3 is 15 amino acids. V lost 1 base to trimming and J lost 0 bases; unmatched junction nucleotides: 0. The CDR3 nucleotides read TGTGCCAGCAGCGTAACTAGCGCGAACACCGGGGAGCTGTTTTTT. This gives the protein CASSVTSANTGELFF.

The V and J genes are TRBV5-1 and TRBJ2-1; no clear D gene. Germline CDR1 and CDR2: SGHRS and YFSETQ. The CDR3 covers 12 residues. V lost 4 bases and J lost 8, with 10 bases in between. The CDR3 here is CASSHLRDEQFF. The CDR3 DNA sequence: TGCGCCAGCAGCCACCTACGGGATGAGCAGTTCTTC. Full variable domain (missing parts from reference TRBV5-1 and TRBJ2-1): KAGVTQTPRYLIKTRGQQVTLSCSPISGHRSVSWYQQTPGQGLQFLFEYFSETQRNKGNFPGRFSGRQFSNSRSEMNVSTLELGDSALYLCASSHLRDEQFFGPGTRLTVL.

This clonotype was recorded many times. The gene calls are TRBV19 and TRBJ1-5; D call uncertain. The CDR3 length is 13 residues. The V gene's germline CDR1 is LNHDA and CDR2 SQIVND (reference sequence). The V end was cut by 9 bases, the J end by 4 bases, with 13 bases between. The CDR3 sequence is CASNNGMNQPQHF. The CDR3 nucleotides are TGTGCCAGCAATAACGGCATGAATCAGCCCCAGCATTTT.